This T cell receptor (beta chain) was captured in a study of T cells in Graves' hyperthyroidism and ophthalmopathy. Study information: Blood was drawn when the patient was first diagnosed and still untreated.

Per the germline V gene, CDR1 is LGHNA and CDR2 is YSLEER. V was shortened by 1 base and J by 0 bases, with 7 bases between the two germline ends. CDR3 length equals 14 residues. This clonotype was seen many times. Using RNA transcripts as the source, TCR beta CDR3 regions were amplified. With the HTBI primer set, the TCR CDR3 went through a first round of RT-PCR. Via MiXCR, TCRdb re-called the multiplex PCR reads, giving one row per CDR3 protein. The sample shows around 500,000 distinct CDR3 sequences, around 16% of them seen only once. The chain uses TRBV4-3 and TRBJ2-7; D gene ambiguous. The TCR was taken from a woman in her twenties or thirties with Graves' ophthalmopathy. The sequenced sample was blood. CDR3 loop: CASSQGASSYEQYF. The CDR3 bases are TGCGCCAGCAGCCAAGGGGCGAGCTCCTACGAGCAGTACTTC.